The clone carrying this T cell receptor (beta chain) was picked up a small number of times. With a much larger clone just one base away, this may be a read error. The sample originates from a study of tumor-infiltrating lymphocytes in primary liver carcinoma. A constant-region primer served to make TCR beta cDNA from about 0.5 ug total RNA. Three nested multiplex PCR rounds, a slightly modified ARM-PCR, produced the libraries for TCR beta. TRBV1-TRBV30 forward primers and a C-beta reverse primer were used in the first two PCR rounds, which each ran for about 9 cycles. MiXCR, applied by TCRdb to the multiplex PCR reads, yields one record per CDR3 protein. The sample has about 84,000 distinct CDR3 sequences; around 70% are singletons. Scientists recovered RNA and DNA together from around 18-30 mg of unsorted bulk tissue. The CDR3 has 14 amino acids. The ends were cut back, 5 bases at V and 3 bases at J, with 13 bases in the middle.

The V gene is TRBV12-3 or TRBV12-4, the J gene TRBJ1-1; TRBD1 is a possible D gene (6 bases). The TCR sequence derives from a man aged 35 to 55 with primary liver carcinoma and hepatitis B virus infection. Sequenced sample: liver tumor tissue from sampling region 1. Subset meaning: tumor region T1, superior pole. The CDR3: CASSVIQGDTEAFF. The CDR3 DNA follows: TGTGCCAGCAGTGTGATACAGGGAGACACTGAAGCTTTCTTT.